This T cell receptor beta chain was identified during a study of T cell repertoires in cytomegalovirus infection. Study information: Public signatures in TCR beta pointed to CMV infection and matching HLA type. Study-level results: HLA-C-restricted, CMV-specific TCR beta clonotypes were dominant ex vivo. Summed frequency of shared TCR beta families picked out CMV carriers who also had the relevant HLA.

TCRdb called the reads again in MiXCR, with one record for every CDR3 protein. This table holds approximately 750,000 distinct CDR3 sequences, about a third found once. This clonotype was counted a few times. The antigen is not known. The V end lost 5 bases, the J end lost 6 bases, and 10 bases lay between the germline ends. This CDR3 is built from 12 residues. Germline V gene data show CDR1 as KGHDR and CDR2 as SFDVKD. Sequenced: PBMCs. The TCR was taken from a human donor in good health (CMV status not recorded). Some clones in this sample may be carry-over from other donors' samples. The J gene is TRBJ2-7, the V gene TRBV24-1, with a weak D call TRBD2 (6 bases). CDR3 coding DNA: TGTGCCACCAGTGGTCCCGGGGGCGAGCAGTACTTC. Protein product: CATSGPGGEQYF.